This TCR beta chain was sequenced for a study of blood T cell repertoires in COVID-19. Overall study: From T cells, B-cell-depleted T cells, or PBMCs came the material, which was cDNA or gDNA.

Original handling: The assay estimated nucleated cells by amplifying reference gene primers. Using immunoSEQ multiplex PCR, the repertoire was profiled, and TCRdb retains in-frame clones only, with some absent. V, J and clone size derive from that table, while D and trimming were established from the DNA sequence. The table has about 120,000 clones, about 89% seen once. This clone was recorded only once. V dropped 0 bases and J dropped 6 bases, with 6 bases sitting between them. The CDR3 covers 14 residues. Germline CDR1 and CDR2: MNHEY and SVGEGT. J is TRBJ1-6 and V is TRBV6-2 or TRBV6-3; D remains unclear. What was sequenced was peripheral blood. This receptor was identified in a man aged 55 to 69 with COVID-19, enrolled during active disease. The CDR3 coding sequence is TGTGCCAGCAGTTACTCGTCAGGTAATTCACCCCTCCACTTT. It translates to CASSYSSGNSPLHF.